This TCR beta chain was identified during a study of OX40 agonist ivuxolimab in advanced cancers. Looking at the study overall: The dose-escalation cohort was just under 85% male, with a mean age of about 58 years, ranging roughly 20 to 80.

Broader study findings: Clones of CD4+ and CD8+ blood T cells grew by week 6 at doses of 0.1 to 3.0 mg/kg. Some of the nonresponding patients also showed low levels of normalized T-cell clonal expansion.

The assay was immunoSEQ multiplex PCR, and TCRdb's table has in-frame clones only and misses some. The sample holds around 80,000 clones; more than 90% are singletons and the top ten take about 0.63%. Of note for this clone: The antigen is unknown.

The sample was CD4+ or CD8+ T cells sorted from blood, taken in a trial of the OX40 agonist ivuxolimab. This clonotype was obtained from an adult with an advanced solid tumor such as melanoma, head and neck, liver or kidney cancer.

CDR3 region: CASSLAGTGAFYEQYF. Here the CDR3 DNA reads TGTGCCAGCAGTTTAGCTGGGACAGGGGCGTTCTACGAGCAGTACTTC. The rearrangement links TRBV6-5 to TRBJ2-7; 10 bases line up with TRBD1. This CDR3 region has 16 residues. Germline V gene data show CDR1 as MNHEY and CDR2 as SVGAGI. Trimming took 4 bases from V and 3 from J; bases not matched to a gene: 9.